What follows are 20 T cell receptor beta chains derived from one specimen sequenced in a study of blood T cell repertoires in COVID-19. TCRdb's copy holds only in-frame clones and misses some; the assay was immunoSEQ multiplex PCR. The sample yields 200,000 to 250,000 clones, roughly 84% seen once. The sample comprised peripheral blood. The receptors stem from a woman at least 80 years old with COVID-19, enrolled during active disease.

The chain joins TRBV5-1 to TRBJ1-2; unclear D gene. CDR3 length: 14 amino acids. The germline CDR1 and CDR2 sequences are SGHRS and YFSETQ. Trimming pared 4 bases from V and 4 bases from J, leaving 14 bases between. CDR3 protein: CASSQYEGGYGYTF. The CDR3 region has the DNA TGCGCCAGCAGCCAATATGAGGGAGGCTATGGCTACACCTTC.

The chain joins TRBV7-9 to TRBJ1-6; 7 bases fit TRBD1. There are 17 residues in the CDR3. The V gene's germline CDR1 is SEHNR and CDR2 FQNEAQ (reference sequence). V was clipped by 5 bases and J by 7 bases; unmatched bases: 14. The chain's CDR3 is CASSLDRPSLGNSPLHF. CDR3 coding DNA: TGTGCCAGCAGCCTGGACAGGCCCTCACTCGGGAATTCACCCCTCCACTTT.

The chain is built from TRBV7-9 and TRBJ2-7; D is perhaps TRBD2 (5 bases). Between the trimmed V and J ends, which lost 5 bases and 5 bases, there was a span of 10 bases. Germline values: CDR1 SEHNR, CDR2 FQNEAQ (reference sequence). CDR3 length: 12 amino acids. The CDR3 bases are TGTGCCAGCAGCCTAGACTATCACGAGCAGTACTTC. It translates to CASSLDYHEQYF.

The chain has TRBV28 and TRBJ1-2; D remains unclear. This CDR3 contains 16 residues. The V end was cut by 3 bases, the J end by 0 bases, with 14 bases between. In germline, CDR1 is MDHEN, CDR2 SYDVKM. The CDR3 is CASSFRGTASNYGYTF. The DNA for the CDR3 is TGTGCCAGCAGTTTTAGAGGAACGGCCTCTAACTATGGCTACACCTTC.

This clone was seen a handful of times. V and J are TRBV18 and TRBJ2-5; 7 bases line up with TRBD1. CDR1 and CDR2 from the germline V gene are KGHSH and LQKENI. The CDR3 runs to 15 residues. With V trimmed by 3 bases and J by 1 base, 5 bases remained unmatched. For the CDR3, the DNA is TGTGCCAGCTCACCGCCCGGGACAGTCCAAGAGACCCAGTACTTC. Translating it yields CASSPPGTVQETQYF.

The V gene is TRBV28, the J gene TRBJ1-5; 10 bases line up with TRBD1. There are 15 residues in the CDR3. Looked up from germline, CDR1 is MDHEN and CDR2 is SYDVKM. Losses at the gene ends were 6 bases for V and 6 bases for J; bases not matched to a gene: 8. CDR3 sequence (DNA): TGTGCCAGCAGATTTGACAGGGGGCGCGGTCAGCCCCAGCATTTT. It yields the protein CASRFDRGRGQPQHF.

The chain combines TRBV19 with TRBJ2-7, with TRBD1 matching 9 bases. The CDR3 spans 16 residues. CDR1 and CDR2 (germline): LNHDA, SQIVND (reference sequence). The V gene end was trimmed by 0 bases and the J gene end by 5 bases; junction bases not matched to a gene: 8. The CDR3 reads CASSIDVRQGENEQYF. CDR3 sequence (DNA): TGTGCCAGTAGTATAGACGTACGACAGGGGGAGAACGAGCAGTACTTC.

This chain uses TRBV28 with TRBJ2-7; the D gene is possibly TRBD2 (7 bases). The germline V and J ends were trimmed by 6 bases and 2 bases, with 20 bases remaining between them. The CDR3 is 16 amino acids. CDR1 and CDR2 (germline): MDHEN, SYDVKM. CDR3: CASSPWRGPPPYEQYF. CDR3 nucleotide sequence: TGTGCCAGCAGCCCCTGGCGGGGGCCCCCTCCCTACGAGCAGTACTTC. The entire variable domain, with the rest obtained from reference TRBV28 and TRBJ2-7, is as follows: DVKVTQSSRYLVKRTGEKVFLECVQDMDHENMFWYRQDPGLGLRLIYFSYDVKMKEKGDIPEGYSVSREKKERFSLILESASTNQTSMYLCASSPWRGPPPYEQYFGPGTRLTVT.

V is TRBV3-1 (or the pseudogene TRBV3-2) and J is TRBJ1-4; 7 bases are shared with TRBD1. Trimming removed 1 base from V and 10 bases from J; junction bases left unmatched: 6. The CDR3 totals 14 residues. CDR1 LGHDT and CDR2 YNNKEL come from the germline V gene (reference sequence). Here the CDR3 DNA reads TGTGCCAGCAGCCAAGCTAGACAGGGAGGAAAACTGTTTTTT. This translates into CASSQARQGGKLFF.

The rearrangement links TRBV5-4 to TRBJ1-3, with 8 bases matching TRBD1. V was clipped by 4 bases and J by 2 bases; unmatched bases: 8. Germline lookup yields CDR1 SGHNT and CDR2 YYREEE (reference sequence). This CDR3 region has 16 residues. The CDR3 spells CASSENRGITGNTIYF. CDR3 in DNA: TGTGCCAGCAGCGAGAACAGGGGGATCACTGGAAACACCATATATTTT. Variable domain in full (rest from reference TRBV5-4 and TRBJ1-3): ETGVTQSPTHLIKTRGQQVTLRCSSQSGHNTVSWYQQALGQGPQFIFQYYREEENGRGNFPPRFSGLQFPNYSSELNVNALELDDSALYLCASSENRGITGNTIYFGEGSWLTVV.

The chain's CDR3 is CASSPPGTLNTGELFF. The CDR3 DNA follows: TGTGCCAGCAGCCCCCCCGGGACTTTGAACACCGGGGAGCTGTTTTTT. V usage is TRBV9 and J usage is TRBJ2-2; the D gene is possibly TRBD2 (6 bases). Germline lookup yields CDR1 SGDLS and CDR2 YYNGEE. This CDR3 is 16 amino acids long. V lost 4 bases and J lost 1, with 14 bases in between.

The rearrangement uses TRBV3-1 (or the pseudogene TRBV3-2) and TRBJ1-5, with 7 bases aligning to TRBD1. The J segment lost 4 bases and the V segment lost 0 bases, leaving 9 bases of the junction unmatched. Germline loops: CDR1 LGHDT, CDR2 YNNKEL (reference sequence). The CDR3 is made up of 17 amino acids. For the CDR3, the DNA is TGTGCCAGCAGCCAAGATAGTGGAAACAGGGGAAATCAGCCCCAGCATTTT. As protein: CASSQDSGNRGNQPQHF.

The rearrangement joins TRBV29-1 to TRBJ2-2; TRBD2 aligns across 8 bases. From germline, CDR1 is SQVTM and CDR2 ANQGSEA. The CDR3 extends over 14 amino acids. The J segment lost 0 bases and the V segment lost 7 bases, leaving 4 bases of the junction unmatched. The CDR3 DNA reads TGCAGCGCGGACGGGGGGGCGAACACCGGGGAGCTGTTTTTT. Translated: CSADGGANTGELFF.

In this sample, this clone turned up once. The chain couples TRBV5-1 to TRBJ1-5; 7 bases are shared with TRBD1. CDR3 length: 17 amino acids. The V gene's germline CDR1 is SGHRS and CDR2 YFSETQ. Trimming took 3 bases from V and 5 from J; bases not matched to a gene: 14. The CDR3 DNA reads TGCGCCAGCAGCTCCCCACAGGGACAGAGGATAGATCAGCCCCAGCATTTT. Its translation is CASSSPQGQRIDQPQHF.

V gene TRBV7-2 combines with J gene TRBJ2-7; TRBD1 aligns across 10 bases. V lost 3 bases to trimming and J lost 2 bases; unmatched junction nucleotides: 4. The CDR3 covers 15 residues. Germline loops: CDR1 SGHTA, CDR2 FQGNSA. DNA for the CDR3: TGTGCCAGCAGCTTTACCGGGACAGGGGCCTACGAGCAGTACGTC. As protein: CASSFTGTGAYEQYV.

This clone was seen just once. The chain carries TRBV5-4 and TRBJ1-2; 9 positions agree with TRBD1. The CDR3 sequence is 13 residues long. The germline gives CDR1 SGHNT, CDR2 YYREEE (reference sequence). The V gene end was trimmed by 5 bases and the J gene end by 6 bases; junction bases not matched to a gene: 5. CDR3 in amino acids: CASRQTGGDGYTF. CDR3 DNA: TGTGCCAGCAGACAGACAGGGGGGGATGGCTACACCTTC.

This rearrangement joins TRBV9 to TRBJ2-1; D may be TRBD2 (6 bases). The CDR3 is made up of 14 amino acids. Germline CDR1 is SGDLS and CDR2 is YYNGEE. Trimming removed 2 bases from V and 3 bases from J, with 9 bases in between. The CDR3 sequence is CASSVRGLYNEQFF. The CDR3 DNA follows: TGTGCCAGCAGCGTGCGGGGCCTCTACAATGAGCAGTTCTTC.

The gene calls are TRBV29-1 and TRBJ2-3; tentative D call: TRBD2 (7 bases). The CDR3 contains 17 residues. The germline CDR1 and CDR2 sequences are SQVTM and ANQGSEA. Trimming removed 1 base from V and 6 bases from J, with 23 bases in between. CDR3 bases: TGCAGCGTTGAAGCGCGGGGGCCAACTATTATGGTTGATACGCAGTATTTT. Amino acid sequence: CSVEARGPTIMVDTQYF.

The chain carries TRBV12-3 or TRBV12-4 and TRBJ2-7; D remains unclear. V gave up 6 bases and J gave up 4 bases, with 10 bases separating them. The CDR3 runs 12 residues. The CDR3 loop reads CASSTTWYEQYF. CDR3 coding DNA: TGTGCCAGCAGCACAACCTGGTACGAGCAGTACTTC.

CDR3 sequence reads: CSVRGGQWPNYGYTF. CDR3 DNA sequence: TGCAGCGTCCGGGGGGGGCAGTGGCCTAACTATGGCTACACCTTC. This chain uses TRBV29-1 with TRBJ1-2, with D possibly being TRBD1 (6 bases). This CDR3 has 15 amino acids. Trimming removed 6 bases from V and 0 bases from J, with 17 bases in between. Germline lookup yields CDR1 SQVTM and CDR2 ANQGSEA.